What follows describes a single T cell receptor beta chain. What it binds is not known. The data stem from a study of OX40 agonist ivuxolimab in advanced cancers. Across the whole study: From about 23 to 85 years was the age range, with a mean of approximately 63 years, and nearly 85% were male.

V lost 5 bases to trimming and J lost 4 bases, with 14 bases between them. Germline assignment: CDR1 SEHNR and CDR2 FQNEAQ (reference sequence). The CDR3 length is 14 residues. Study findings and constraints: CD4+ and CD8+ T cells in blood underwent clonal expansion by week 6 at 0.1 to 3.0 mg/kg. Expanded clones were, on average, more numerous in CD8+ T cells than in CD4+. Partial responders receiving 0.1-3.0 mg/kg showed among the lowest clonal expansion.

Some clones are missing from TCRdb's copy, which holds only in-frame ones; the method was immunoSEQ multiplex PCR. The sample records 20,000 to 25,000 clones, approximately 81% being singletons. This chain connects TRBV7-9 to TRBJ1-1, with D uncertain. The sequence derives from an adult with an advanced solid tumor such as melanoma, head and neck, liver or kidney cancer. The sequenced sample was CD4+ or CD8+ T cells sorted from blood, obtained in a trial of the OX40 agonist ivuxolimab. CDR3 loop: CASSPILGSTEAFF. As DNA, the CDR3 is TGTGCCAGCAGCCCCATTTTGGGGAGCACTGAAGCTTTCTTT.